This T cell receptor beta chain stems from a study of T cell changes during pregnancy in multiple sclerosis. Clones were read by immunoSEQ multiplex PCR, and TCRdb kept only the in-frame ones, dropping some. The sample holds tens of thousands of clones, around 95% seen once. V was cut by 0 bases and J by 3 bases, with 23 bases left in between. CDR3 size: 19 residues. Germline V gives CDR1 LGHNA, CDR2 YSLEER. The material was peripheral blood, obtained in the second trimester of pregnancy. The receptor was derived from a female donor in good health, enrolled as a control in a pregnancy study. This chain links TRBV4-3 with TRBJ1-1; D is perhaps TRBD1 (5 bases). As DNA, the CDR3 is TGCGCCAGCAGCCAAGAACCGATGCGGTCCAGGGCCAGCCACACTGAAGCTTTCTTT. Residues: CASSQEPMRSRASHTEAFF.